This is a list of T cell receptor beta chains from one sample in a study of T-cell reconstitution after alpha-beta-depleted transplantation in children. MiXCR, applied by TCRdb to the PCR reads, yields one record per CDR3 protein. The table lists fewer than 350,000 distinct CDR3 sequences, around a tenth of them singletons, with approximately 7.6% in the top ten. The sequencing used PBMCs, collected before TCRalphabeta/CD19-depleted stem cell transplant. These receptors originate from a boy under two years old with acute myeloid leukemia, due to receive a stem cell transplant. CDR3s include the opening cysteine and the closing phenylalanine or tryptophan. A D gene is named only where the DNA matches it firmly. Clone size is stated in some rows and not others, as once, few, many or a class when expanded.

v_gene: TRBV9; d_gene: TRBD2; abundance: few; j_gene: TRBJ2-3; CDR3aa: CASSEKLAGGADTQYF; CDR3nt: TGTGCCAGCAGCGAAAAACTAGCGGGGGGAGCAGATACGCAGTATTTT
v_gene: TRBV29-1; d_gene: TRBD2; abundance: few; j_gene: TRBJ2-1; CDR3aa: CSVGGGDYNEQFF; CDR3nt: TGCAGCGTTGGGGGGGGGGACTACAATGAGCAGTTCTTC
v_gene: TRBV7-9; d_gene: NA; abundance: few; j_gene: TRBJ1-1; CDR3aa: CASSLWGEAFF; CDR3nt: TGTGCCAGCAGCTTATGGGGTGAAGCTTTCTTT
v_gene: TRBV6-1; d_gene: NA; abundance: NA; j_gene: TRBJ1-3; CDR3aa: CASSTTGGFGNTIYF; CDR3nt: TGTGCCAGCAGTACGACAGGTGGTTTTGGAAACACCATATATTTT
v_gene: TRBV18; d_gene: TRBD2; abundance: few; j_gene: TRBJ2-7; CDR3aa: CASSPGLAGASSYEQYF; CDR3nt: TGTGCCAGCTCACCAGGCCTAGCGGGAGCGAGCTCCTACGAGCAGTACTTC
v_gene: TRBV5-4; d_gene: TRBD1; abundance: many; j_gene: TRBJ2-3; CDR3aa: CASSLPNRGGGTDTQYF; CDR3nt: TGTGCCAGCAGCCTCCCTAACAGAGGGGGCGGCACAGATACGCAGTATTTT
v_gene: TRBV5-1; d_gene: TRBD1; abundance: many; j_gene: TRBJ2-7; CDR3aa: CASSGTGGGEQYF; CDR3nt: TGCGCCAGCAGCGGGACAGGGGGCGGCGAGCAGTACTTC
v_gene: TRBV5-8; d_gene: NA; abundance: many; j_gene: TRBJ2-7; CDR3aa: CASSPGLVLEQYF; CDR3nt: TGTGCCAGCAGCCCAGGACTGGTCTTGGAGCAGTACTTC
v_gene: TRBV12-3/TRBV12-4; d_gene: TRBD2; abundance: many; j_gene: TRBJ2-1; CDR3aa: CASSRLAGVPYNEQFF; CDR3nt: TGTGCCAGCAGCCGACTAGCGGGGGTACCCTACAATGAGCAGTTCTTC
v_gene: TRBV6-2/TRBV6-3; d_gene: NA; abundance: many; j_gene: TRBJ1-5; CDR3aa: CASSYGGGGNQPQHF; CDR3nt: TGTGCCAGCAGTTATGGGGGAGGGGGCAATCAGCCCCAGCATTTT
v_gene: TRBV7-9; d_gene: TRBD1; abundance: many; j_gene: TRBJ2-1; CDR3aa: CASSRQGLPQFF; CDR3nt: TGTGCCAGCAGCCGACAGGGGCTCCCCCAGTTCTTC
v_gene: TRBV11-2; d_gene: TRBD2; abundance: NA; j_gene: TRBJ2-2; CDR3aa: CASSSPRTSGGTGELFF; CDR3nt: TGTGCCAGCAGCTCCCCCAGGACTAGCGGCGGCACCGGGGAGCTGTTTTTT
v_gene: TRBV30; d_gene: NA; abundance: NA; j_gene: TRBJ2-1; CDR3aa: CAWSIKGSYNEQFF; CDR3nt: TGTGCCTGGAGTATCAAAGGGTCCTACAATGAGCAGTTCTTC
v_gene: TRBV3-1; d_gene: TRBD1; abundance: NA; j_gene: TRBJ2-6; CDR3aa: CASSQAQGQGASGANVLTF; CDR3nt: TGTGCCAGCAGCCAAGCCCAAGGACAGGGGGCGAGTGGGGCCAACGTCCTGACTTTC
v_gene: TRBV29-1; d_gene: TRBD1; abundance: NA; j_gene: TRBJ2-7; CDR3aa: CSVENFGQGAYEQYF; CDR3nt: TGCAGCGTTGAAAATTTCGGACAGGGTGCCTACGAGCAGTACTTC
v_gene: TRBV6-2/TRBV6-3; d_gene: TRBD2; abundance: many; j_gene: TRBJ2-1; CDR3aa: CASSSGLAGASYNEQFF; CDR3nt: TGTGCCAGCAGTTCGGGACTAGCGGGAGCGTCCTACAATGAGCAGTTCTTC
v_gene: TRBV29-1; d_gene: NA; abundance: many; j_gene: TRBJ2-1; CDR3aa: CSTLKRLGGDNEQFF; CDR3nt: TGCAGCACCCTAAAGAGACTAGGAGGGGACAATGAGCAGTTCTTC
v_gene: TRBV27; d_gene: TRBD1; abundance: many; j_gene: TRBJ2-7; CDR3aa: CASSFGAGGYEQYF; CDR3nt: TGTGCCAGCAGCTTCGGGGCAGGGGGCTACGAGCAGTACTTC
v_gene: TRBV23-1; d_gene: NA; abundance: NA; j_gene: TRBJ2-7; CDR3aa: CASREGVGCSYEQYF; CDR3nt: TGCGCCAGCAGGGAAGGCGTGGGGTGCTCCTACGAGCAGTACTTC
v_gene: TRBV18; d_gene: NA; abundance: NA; j_gene: TRBJ1-1; CDR3aa: CASSPSDTYTEAFF; CDR3nt: TGTGCCAGCTCACCGTCGGACACCTACACTGAAGCTTTCTTT
v_gene: TRBV20-1; d_gene: NA; abundance: many; j_gene: TRBJ1-5; CDR3aa: CSANAGGAQPQHF; CDR3nt: TGCAGTGCCAATGCGGGGGGCGCTCAGCCCCAGCATTTT
v_gene: TRBV6-1; d_gene: NA; abundance: NA; j_gene: TRBJ2-3; CDR3aa: CASSLYSLPTTDTQYF; CDR3nt: TGTGCCAGCAGCCTCTACAGTCTACCTACCACAGATACGCAGTATTTT
v_gene: TRBV3-1; d_gene: TRBD2; abundance: few; j_gene: TRBJ2-5; CDR3aa: CASSQGYFTSGEETQYF; CDR3nt: TGTGCCAGCAGCCAAGGTTACTTTACTAGCGGTGAAGAGACCCAGTACTTC
v_gene: TRBV7-8; d_gene: NA; abundance: many; j_gene: TRBJ2-1; CDR3aa: CASSSGTLSSYNEQFF; CDR3nt: TGTGCCAGCAGCTCGGGGACGTTGAGCTCCTACAATGAGCAGTTCTTC
v_gene: TRBV7-3; d_gene: TRBD2; abundance: many; j_gene: TRBJ2-1; CDR3aa: CASSLTGLATDEQFF; CDR3nt: TGTGCCAGCAGCTTAACGGGACTAGCGACAGATGAGCAGTTCTTC
v_gene: TRBV27; d_gene: TRBD1; abundance: many; j_gene: TRBJ2-5; CDR3aa: CASSLWIGQGETQYF; CDR3nt: TGTGCCAGCAGTTTATGGATCGGACAGGGCGAGACCCAGTACTTC
v_gene: TRBV12-3/TRBV12-4; d_gene: NA; abundance: many; j_gene: TRBJ2-5; CDR3aa: CASSLESTAIETQYF; CDR3nt: TGTGCCAGCAGTTTAGAATCGACAGCCATCGAGACCCAGTACTTC
v_gene: TRBV10-3; d_gene: TRBD2; abundance: many; j_gene: TRBJ2-1; CDR3aa: CAISESPAGGYNEQFF; CDR3nt: TGTGCCATCAGTGAGTCGCCAGCGGGGGGGTACAATGAGCAGTTCTTC
v_gene: TRBV3-1; d_gene: NA; abundance: many; j_gene: TRBJ2-3; CDR3aa: CASSQDHSTDTQYF; CDR3nt: TGTGCCAGCAGCCAAGATCACAGCACAGATACGCAGTATTTT
v_gene: TRBV25-1; d_gene: NA; abundance: few; j_gene: TRBJ2-3; CDR3aa: CASSEIPGGPSDTQYF; CDR3nt: TGTGCCAGCAGTGAAATTCCAGGGGGGCCCTCAGATACGCAGTATTTT
v_gene: TRBV7-6; d_gene: TRBD1; abundance: many; j_gene: TRBJ2-7; CDR3aa: CASSGPGTGGWYEQYF; CDR3nt: TGTGCCAGCAGCGGGCCTGGGACAGGGGGCTGGTACGAGCAGTACTTC
v_gene: TRBV9; d_gene: NA; abundance: many; j_gene: TRBJ2-7; CDR3aa: CASSVAVLRWEQYF; CDR3nt: TGTGCCAGCAGCGTAGCTGTGCTACGGTGGGAGCAGTACTTC
v_gene: TRBV7-3; d_gene: NA; abundance: many; j_gene: TRBJ2-4; CDR3aa: CASSHPGLAKNIQYF; CDR3nt: TGTGCCAGCAGTCACCCGGGACTAGCCAAAAACATTCAGTACTTC
v_gene: TRBV20-1; d_gene: TRBD1; abundance: NA; j_gene: TRBJ1-2; CDR3aa: CSPKSSQGDDGYTF; CDR3nt: TGCAGTCCGAAGTCATCTCAGGGGGACGATGGCTACACCTTC
v_gene: TRBV12-5; d_gene: TRBD1; abundance: NA; j_gene: TRBJ2-1; CDR3aa: CASGLLDRSYNEQFF; CDR3nt: TGTGCTAGTGGTCTCCTGGACAGGTCCTACAATGAGCAGTTCTTC
v_gene: TRBV6-5; d_gene: NA; abundance: NA; j_gene: TRBJ1-5; CDR3aa: CASKVTEGVYSNQPLHF; CDR3nt: TGTGCCAGCAAAGTTACGGAGGGAGTGTATAGCAATCAGCCCCTGCATTTT
v_gene: TRBV12-3/TRBV12-4; d_gene: NA; abundance: many; j_gene: TRBJ1-5; CDR3aa: CASSRSGRDNNQPQHF; CDR3nt: TGTGCCAGCAGTCGGTCGGGCAGGGATAACAATCAGCCCCAGCATTTT
v_gene: TRBV7-9; d_gene: NA; abundance: few; j_gene: TRBJ2-7; CDR3aa: CASRSGTREQYF; CDR3nt: TGTGCCAGCAGATCCGGGACTCGCGAGCAGTACTTC
v_gene: TRBV5-1; d_gene: NA; abundance: many; j_gene: TRBJ2-3; CDR3aa: CASSLSTGQADTQYF; CDR3nt: TGCGCCAGCAGCTTGTCAACAGGGCAGGCAGATACGCAGTATTTT
v_gene: TRBV29-1; d_gene: NA; abundance: many; j_gene: TRBJ2-2; CDR3aa: CSVMGPGAGELFF; CDR3nt: TGCAGCGTAATGGGTCCTGGGGCCGGGGAGCTGTTTTTT
v_gene: TRBV12-3/TRBV12-4; d_gene: TRBD1; abundance: many; j_gene: TRBJ2-2; CDR3aa: CASSSTGAGGELFF; CDR3nt: TGTGCCAGCAGTTCCACAGGGGCGGGCGGGGAGCTGTTTTTT
v_gene: TRBV11-3; d_gene: NA; abundance: few; j_gene: TRBJ2-7; CDR3aa: CASSFRPTYEQYF; CDR3nt: TGTGCCAGCAGCTTTCGTCCGACATACGAGCAGTACTTC
v_gene: TRBV4-3; d_gene: NA; abundance: many; j_gene: TRBJ1-1; CDR3aa: CASSQVYREKAFF; CDR3nt: TGCGCCAGCAGCCAAGTATACAGGGAGAAAGCTTTCTTT
v_gene: TRBV18; d_gene: NA; abundance: many; j_gene: TRBJ1-6; CDR3aa: CASSPGNPPLHF; CDR3nt: TGTGCCAGCTCACCGGGCAATCCACCCCTCCACTTT
v_gene: TRBV2; d_gene: TRBD2; abundance: once; j_gene: TRBJ2-7; CDR3aa: CTSSSRLAGGPLAPYEQYF; CDR3nt: TGTACCAGCAGTTCCCGACTAGCGGGGGGGCCGTTGGCCCCCTACGAGCAGTACTTC
v_gene: TRBV5-1; d_gene: NA; abundance: many; j_gene: TRBJ2-2; CDR3aa: CASSLGWGLRSTGELFF; CDR3nt: TGCGCCAGCAGCTTGGGCTGGGGGCTAAGGAGCACCGGGGAGCTGTTTTTT
v_gene: TRBV12-3/TRBV12-4; d_gene: TRBD1; abundance: many; j_gene: TRBJ2-7; CDR3aa: CASRATGKGEQYF; CDR3nt: TGTGCCAGCAGGGCGACAGGGAAGGGCGAGCAGTACTTC
v_gene: TRBV20-1; d_gene: TRBD2; abundance: many; j_gene: TRBJ2-7; CDR3aa: CSASPSVGGGNVQYF; CDR3nt: TGCAGTGCTAGCCCCTCTGTTGGCGGGGGGAATGTGCAGTACTTC
v_gene: TRBV20-1; d_gene: NA; abundance: many; j_gene: TRBJ2-1; CDR3aa: CSAPVPSFNEQFF; CDR3nt: TGCAGTGCTCCGGTCCCAAGCTTTAATGAGCAGTTCTTC
v_gene: TRBV7-9; d_gene: NA; abundance: many; j_gene: TRBJ2-3; CDR3aa: CASSTARGIGDTQYF; CDR3nt: TGTGCCAGCAGCACCGCTAGAGGGATCGGAGATACGCAGTATTTT
v_gene: TRBV12-3/TRBV12-4; d_gene: TRBD1; abundance: many; j_gene: TRBJ1-1; CDR3aa: CASSSYTGGREAFF; CDR3nt: TGTGCCAGCAGTTCCTACACAGGGGGCAGGGAAGCTTTCTTT
v_gene: TRBV4-3; d_gene: TRBD1; abundance: few; j_gene: TRBJ2-7; CDR3aa: CASSQSPGTGVYEQYF; CDR3nt: TGCGCCAGCAGCCAAAGCCCCGGGACAGGGGTTTACGAGCAGTACTTC
v_gene: TRBV5-1; d_gene: NA; abundance: many; j_gene: TRBJ1-2; CDR3aa: CASSLVASTDGYTF; CDR3nt: TGCGCCAGCAGCTTGGTTGCCAGTACGGATGGCTACACCTTC
v_gene: TRBV6-2/TRBV6-3; d_gene: TRBD2; abundance: many; j_gene: TRBJ2-1; CDR3aa: CASSPLAGAYNEQFF; CDR3nt: TGTGCCAGCAGTCCTCTAGCGGGAGCCTACAATGAGCAGTTCTTC
v_gene: TRBV6-1; d_gene: TRBD1; abundance: many; j_gene: TRBJ1-1; CDR3aa: CASSGDRTGTEAFF; CDR3nt: TGTGCCAGCAGTGGGGACAGGACAGGCACTGAAGCTTTCTTT